This note documents a single TCR beta chain sequence. Its antigen is not identified. The record originates from a study of Graves' ophthalmopathy and Graves' hyperthyroidism. Study outcomes and limitations: The model forecast ophthalmopathy progression, reaching roughly 70% sensitivity and about 75% specificity.

Beta-chain TCR CDR3 regions were amplified from RNA transcripts. RT-PCR with HTBI primers came first, then second-round multiplex PCR. TCRdb itself ran the multiplex PCR reads through MiXCR, one entry per CDR3 protein. The sample has some 1.1 million distinct CDR3 sequences, around a third seen once; the top ten hold over 8.5%. V gave up 10 bases and J gave up 7 bases; unmatched junction bases: 13. The CDR3 is 14 residues long. Germline V gene data show CDR1 as ENHRY and CDR2 as SYGVKD. The hyperthyroidism patients had a new diagnosis of under 2 months' duration and were aged 18 to 65. None of the included patients had other autoimmune diseases, uncontrolled infections, pregnancy or lactation, as these led to exclusion. Diagnostic conclusions were grounded in clinical symptoms, serum thyroxine, TRAb, thyroid ultrasound and orbital computed tomography.

The source is an adult man with Graves' hyperthyroidism. The V and J genes are TRBV10-3 and TRBJ1-2; 9 bases are shared with TRBD1. The sequenced material came from peripheral blood or thyroid tissue (not recorded which). The CDR3 DNA follows: TGTGCCACCCGGGGGCGGGACAGGGTGGGTGGCTACACCTTC. Translating gives CATRGRDRVGGYTF.